The 14 T cell receptor beta chains below come from one sample, sequenced in a study of cytomegalovirus exposure and HLA in healthy donors. Primers for the PCR totalled 60 Vbeta and 13 Jbeta. Method: immunoSEQ multiplex PCR; TCRdb's copy keeps in-frame clones and lacks some. The top ten clones hold approximately 1.7% of a sample with about 130,000 clones, around 72% of them seen once. The sequenced material came from PBMCs. The receptors originated from a middle-aged woman in good health and CMV-seronegative.

This chain joins TRBV2 and TRBJ2-7; TRBD2 matches at 14 bases. This CDR3 contains 13 residues. Germline CDR1 SNHLY, CDR2 FYNNEI. J was trimmed by 6 bases and V by 9 bases; bases with no gene match: 4. The CDR3 region is CARGTSGSSEQYF. In nucleotides, the CDR3 is TGTGCCAGAGGGACTAGCGGGAGTTCCGAGCAGTACTTC.

This sequence joins TRBV5-8 and TRBJ2-6; unclear D gene. With 2 bases removed from V and 4 bases from J, the gap between germline ends came to 7 bases. Per germline, CDR1 SGHTS and CDR2 YDEGEE. This CDR3 contains 14 residues. This CDR3 is CASSLESGANVLTF. The CDR3 DNA follows: TGTGCCAGCAGCTTAGAGTCCGGGGCCAACGTCCTGACTTTC.

V usage is TRBV9 and J usage is TRBJ1-2; 8 nucleotides match TRBD1. The CDR3 consists of 14 residues. The germline V gene has CDR1 SGDLS and CDR2 YYNGEE. J was trimmed by 4 bases and V by 2 bases; bases with no gene match: 4. The CDR3 DNA reads as TGTGCCAGCAGCGTTCAGGGGGCTCTCTATGGCTACACCTTC. This sequence encodes CASSVQGALYGYTF.

This chain uses TRBV5-1 with TRBJ2-2; TRBD1 matches 7 bases. This CDR3 contains 17 residues. Germline CDR1 SGHRS, CDR2 YFSETQ. The V and J ends lost 2 bases and 3 bases, in that order; junction bases with no gene match: 10. CDR3 sequence reads: CASSFVAGTVDTGELFF. The CDR3 bases are TGCGCCAGCAGCTTTGTGGCCGGGACAGTGGACACCGGGGAGCTGTTTTTT. The complete variable domain, with remaining parts taken from reference TRBV5-1 and TRBJ2-2, reads KAGVTQTPRYLIKTRGQQVTLSCSPISGHRSVSWYQQTPGQGLQFLFEYFSETQRNKGNFPGRFSGRQFSNSRSEMNVSTLELGDSALYLCASSFVAGTVDTGELFFGEGSRLTVL.

This chain joins TRBV28 and TRBJ2-5, with TRBD1 as a possible D gene (6 bases). Trimming pared 1 base from V and 7 bases from J, leaving 19 bases between. This CDR3 contains 16 residues. Per germline, CDR1 MDHEN and CDR2 SYDVKM. DNA for the CDR3: TGTGCCAGCAGTTTATTGCCAGGTCGTCCCAGGGGGACCCAGTACTTC. Protein product: CASSLLPGRPRGTQYF.

This clone was observed a handful of times. This chain uses TRBV2 with TRBJ1-3; no firm D call. Germline V gene sequence: CDR1 SNHLY, CDR2 FYNNEI. The CDR3 has 15 amino acids. Trimming stripped 2 bases from V and 1 base from J, with 9 bases between. CDR3 sequence (DNA): TGTGCCAGCAGTGAAACGCGTTCTTCTGGAAACACCATATATTTT. The encoded protein is CASSETRSSGNTIYF.

The chain is built from TRBV5-5 and TRBJ2-2; D uncertain. Germline V lookup: CDR1 SGHKS, CDR2 YYEKEE (reference sequence). V was cut by 0 bases and J by 5 bases, with 5 bases left in between. There are 13 residues in the CDR3. The DNA of the CDR3 is TGTGCCAGCAGCTTGGGCAGAACCGGGGAGCTGTTTTTT. Amino acids: CASSLGRTGELFF.

This clone was observed a few times. For the CDR3, the DNA is TGTGCCAGCAGCCGGGGACAGGACACAGATACGCAGTATTTT. It translates to CASSRGQDTDTQYF. The V call is TRBV7-3, the J call TRBJ2-3; 8 nucleotides align to TRBD1. After removal of 5 bases from V and 2 bases from J, the junction contained 3 bases not matched to a gene. There are 14 residues in the CDR3. Per germline, CDR1 SGHTA and CDR2 FQGTGA.

The rearrangement uses TRBV6-1 and TRBJ2-7; 8 bases fit TRBD2. J was trimmed by 5 bases and V by 5 bases; bases with no gene match: 8. The CDR3 is 14 residues long. Per germline, CDR1 MNHNS and CDR2 SASEGT. Here the CDR3 DNA reads TGTGCCAGCAGTTCTGCCCCGGGGGGGCACGAGCAGTACTTC. Translation: CASSSAPGGHEQYF.

The rearrangement uses TRBV6-1 and TRBJ2-5; 13 bases are shared with TRBD2. CDR3 size: 14 residues. Looked up from germline, CDR1 is MNHNS and CDR2 is SASEGT. The V and J ends lost 8 bases and 5 bases, in that order; junction bases with no gene match: 5. CDR3 sequence: CASGRLAGGETQYF. CDR3 nucleotide sequence: TGTGCCAGCGGTCGACTAGCGGGAGGCGAGACCCAGTACTTC.

V and J are TRBV28 and TRBJ2-2; D is unresolved. Germline assignment: CDR1 MDHEN and CDR2 SYDVKM. Trimming removed 11 bases at V and 1 base at J, with 8 bases between. The CDR3 sequence is 12 residues long. This chain's CDR3 is CAASRNTGELFF. In DNA form, the CDR3 reads TGTGCCGCATCTAGGAACACCGGGGAGCTGTTTTTT.

As for this clone: One end of the junction does not line up with germline, which may come from a read error. This sequence joins TRBV5-1 and TRBJ2-6; 11 bases agree with TRBD1. Germline-derived CDR1 and CDR2 are SGHRS and YFSETQ. CDR3 length equals 20 residues. CDR3 loop: CASSPRGWGQGVIGANGLTF. For the CDR3, the DNA is TGCGCCAGCAGCCCTAGAGGATGGGGACAGGGGGTGATTGGGGCCAACGGCCTGACTTTC.

V is TRBV18 and J is TRBJ2-2; D ambiguous. V lost 1 base and J 1 base, leaving 4 bases between the germline ends. Germline V lookup: CDR1 KGHSH, CDR2 LQKENI. This CDR3 is built from 14 residues. The CDR3 region is CASSPLENTGELFF. The CDR3 DNA is TGTGCCAGCTCACCACTAGAGAACACCGGGGAGCTGTTTTTT.

This chain connects TRBV11-2 to TRBJ2-2; 12 bases are shared with TRBD2. Germline values: CDR1 SGHAT, CDR2 FQNNGV. The CDR3 sequence is 17 residues long. J lost 0 bases, V lost 5 bases, and 4 bases had no gene match. The CDR3 loop reads CASSQTSGGTNTGELFF. The CDR3 DNA reads TGTGCCAGCAGCCAAACTAGCGGGGGGACGAACACCGGGGAGCTGTTTTTT.